Below, 7 T cell receptor beta chains from the same sample are listed, as sequenced in a study of blood T cell repertoires in COVID-19. Data came from immunoSEQ multiplex PCR; TCRdb stores just in-frame clones and leaves some out. The data hold 150,000 to 200,000 clones, with 78% observed a single time. The specimen was peripheral blood. These receptors all come from a woman of 80 years or more with active or convalescent COVID-19.

This clone occurred a few times. J is TRBJ1-1 and V is TRBV5-4; D may be TRBD1 (5 bases). This CDR3 contains 14 residues. CDR1 SGHNT and CDR2 YYREEE come from the germline V gene (reference sequence). V was cut by 2 bases and J by 0 bases, with 8 bases left in between. The CDR3 loop is CASSFQGVNTEAFF. CDR3 coding DNA: TGTGCCAGCAGCTTCCAGGGTGTGAACACTGAAGCTTTCTTT.

The chain's CDR3 is CASTLGAGLPNEQFF. CDR3 nucleotide sequence: TGTGCCAGCACCCTGGGTGCGGGGCTCCCCAATGAGCAGTTCTTC. J is TRBJ2-1 and V is TRBV2, with a tentative D call TRBD2 (6 bases). In germline, CDR1 is SNHLY, CDR2 FYNNEI. Trimming left V 7 bases short and J 6 bases short, with 19 bases between. This CDR3 is built from 15 residues.

In its sample, this clone was seen once. The chain links TRBV6-2 or TRBV6-3 to TRBJ2-5; D uncertain. The CDR3 extends over 15 amino acids. In germline, CDR1 is MNHEY, CDR2 SVGEGT. Trimming removed 4 bases from V and 3 bases from J, with 15 bases in between. The CDR3 is CASSWFGSDKETQYF. In DNA form, the CDR3 reads TGTGCCAGCAGTTGGTTTGGCAGCGATAAAGAGACCCAGTACTTC.

V is TRBV3-1 (or the pseudogene TRBV3-2) and J is TRBJ2-5; 12 bases match TRBD2. Germline V gene sequence: CDR1 LGHDT, CDR2 YNNKEL (reference sequence). Trimming cost V 1 base and J 7 bases; bases outside gene matches: 7. This CDR3 is 16 amino acids long. CDR3 sequence (DNA): TGTGCCAGCAGCCAAGCGTCTAGCGGGGGGGCAATGACCCAGTACTTC. Its protein is CASSQASSGGAMTQYF.

The chain combines TRBV6-5 with TRBJ1-6, with 9 nucleotides matching TRBD1. The CDR3 is 14 amino acids. V gave up 6 bases and J gave up 9 bases; unmatched junction bases: 6. CDR1 MNHEY and CDR2 SVGAGI come from the germline V gene. This CDR3 is CASRVPGQGSPLHF. CDR3 sequence (DNA): TGTGCCAGCAGAGTTCCGGGACAGGGTTCACCCCTCCACTTT.

In DNA, the CDR3 is TGTGCCAGCAGCTTTGCATCGGGCTCAAGAGGGCATCGGGAGCTGTTTTTT. Residues: CASSFASGSRGHRELFF. The chain is built from TRBV5-5 and TRBJ2-2; TRBD2 is a possible D gene (5 bases). Trimming took off 2 bases at V and 9 bases at J, with 23 bases between the two ends. CDR1 and CDR2 from the germline V gene are SGHKS and YYEKEE (reference sequence). The CDR3 is made up of 17 amino acids.

The chain uses TRBV28 and TRBJ2-2; 12 bases map to TRBD2. This CDR3 is 18 amino acids long. Trimming at V came to 2 bases and at J to 3 bases, leaving 7 bases not matched to a gene. Germline CDR1 and CDR2: MDHEN and SYDVKM. The CDR3 DNA sequence: TGTGCCAGCAGTTTACGGACCTCTAGCGGGGGGGACACCGGGGAGCTGTTTTTT. This sequence encodes CASSLRTSSGGDTGELFF.